Below, 8 T cell receptor beta chains from the same sample are listed, as sequenced in a study of PD-L1 blockade in urothelial cancer. Repertoires were generated with immunoSEQ multiplex PCR, while TCRdb's copy carries only in-frame clones and drops some. The sample holds just over 50,000 clones, approximately 77% seen once. Sequenced here: PBMCs, sampled around atezolizumab (anti-PD-L1) treatment. Receptor source: a man between 70 and 80 years old with urothelial cancer.

This clone was detected only a few times. The chain has TRBV19 and TRBJ1-2, with D tentatively TRBD1 (5 bases). The CDR3 has 13 amino acids. V shed 6 bases and J shed 5 bases, with 13 bases lying between them. Germline V CDR1 and CDR2: LNHDA, SQIVND (reference sequence). The CDR3 DNA reads TGTGCCAGTAGAACTTCAGGGTTATATGGCTACACCTTC. Its translation: CASRTSGLYGYTF.

Regarding this clone: Other DNA sequences in this specimen translate into the identical CDR3. This rearrangement joins TRBV28 to TRBJ1-2; D remains ambiguous. CDR3 size: 12 residues. Trimming took 4 bases from V and 4 from J, leaving 7 bases between them. CDR1 is MDHEN and CDR2 is SYDVKM in the germline V gene. CDR3 region: CASSSTGYGYTF. In DNA, the CDR3 is TGTGCCAGCAGTTCAACGGGCTATGGCTACACCTTC.

The gene calls are TRBV5-4 and TRBJ2-1, with 10 bases lining up with TRBD2. Germline loops: CDR1 SGHNT, CDR2 YYREEE (reference sequence). CDR3 size: 15 residues. J gave up 10 bases and V 0 bases, and 7 bases lay outside the gene matches. The CDR3 region has the DNA TGTGCCAGCAGCTTGGGAGCGGGGGGGCTGAAGGAGCAGTTCTTC. It translates to CASSLGAGGLKEQFF.

The gene calls are TRBV11-2 and TRBJ2-4; 7 bases fit TRBD2. Germline-derived CDR1 and CDR2 are SGHAT and FQNNGV. The CDR3 has 17 residues. V trimming: 2 bases; J trimming: 1 base; junction bases outside the gene matches: 8. Written as DNA, the CDR3 is TGTGCCAGCAGCTTAAGGCCTAGCGGAAACGCCAAAAACATTCAGTACTTC. It specifies CASSLRPSGNAKNIQYF.

The chain recombines TRBV28 with TRBJ1-4, with D uncertain. CDR3 size: 15 residues. Trimming stripped 4 bases from V and 3 bases from J, with 12 bases between. Germline loops: CDR1 MDHEN, CDR2 SYDVKM. As DNA, the CDR3 is TGTGCCAGCAGTTCCGGAGGGCCGTCTAATGAAAAACTGTTTTTT. Protein product: CASSSGGPSNEKLFF.

The chain combines TRBV5-5 with TRBJ2-7; weak D call: TRBD1 (6 bases). CDR1 and CDR2 (germline): SGHKS, YYEKEE (reference sequence). V gave up 9 bases and J gave up 7 bases, with 20 bases separating them. This CDR3 region has 13 residues. CDR3 nucleotides: TGTGCCACCCTAGACAGGACGAGTGGGGAGCAGTACTTC. Protein: CATLDRTSGEQYF.

The chain employs TRBV4-2 and TRBJ2-3; 14 bases are a match to TRBD2. Germline CDR1 is LGHNA and CDR2 is YNFKEQ. The CDR3 has 19 amino acids. With 0 bases clipped from V and 0 bases from J, the junction kept 5 bases outside the gene matches. The chain's CDR3 is CASSQEGTSGSTSTDTQYF. Here the CDR3 DNA reads TGTGCCAGCAGCCAAGAAGGGACTAGCGGGAGTACTAGCACAGATACGCAGTATTTT.

This clone has only a few counts. The V gene is TRBV28, the J gene TRBJ1-1, with 8 bases matching TRBD1. Germline V gives CDR1 MDHEN, CDR2 SYDVKM. Unmatched junction bases numbered 6, after V lost 3 bases and J lost 3 bases. This CDR3 is 15 amino acids long. The CDR3 region has the DNA TGTGCCAGCAGTTTCGCAGGACAGGGTCACACTGAAGCTTTCTTT. Amino acids: CASSFAGQGHTEAFF.